Each of the 15 T cell receptor beta chains below was sequenced from the same sample in a study of Graves' ophthalmopathy and Graves' hyperthyroidism. Amplification from RNA transcripts yielded the TCR beta CDR3 regions. First-round RT-PCR with HTBI primers preceded a second-round multiplex PCR. TCRdb re-called the multiplex PCR reads with MiXCR, one entry per CDR3 protein. The sample includes hundreds of thousands of distinct CDR3 sequences, roughly 20% seen only once; the top ten take more than 5.5%. The material sequenced was peripheral blood. The receptors come from a woman between 18 and 29 years old with stable Graves' hyperthyroidism. Some clones in this sample may be carry-over from other donors' samples.

This chain connects TRBV7-2 to TRBJ2-7, with unresolved D. The CDR3 has 12 residues. Deletions cut 5 bases from V and 0 bases from J, with 5 bases between. CDR1 and CDR2 from the germline V gene are SGHTA and FQGNSA. The CDR3 reads CASSPSSYEQYV. CDR3 nucleotides: TGTGCCAGCAGCCCAAGCTCCTACGAGCAGTACGTC.

In its sample, this clonotype was seen many times. The chain couples TRBV11-1 to TRBJ1-1, with 9 bases aligning to TRBD1. The CDR3 runs 16 residues. Trimming at V came to 0 bases and at J to 3 bases, leaving 5 bases not matched to a gene. Germline CDR1 reads SGHAT; CDR2 reads FQDESV (reference sequence). CDR3 protein: CASSLAGQGTHTEAFF. The CDR3 DNA is TGTGCCAGCAGCTTAGCCGGACAGGGGACCCACACTGAAGCTTTCTTT.

Concerning this clonotype itself: The CDR3 does not close with the conserved phenylalanine or tryptophan, likely indicating a read error. Because the CDR3's place on the DNA is in doubt, the DNA is left out and the CDR3 is given as listed by TCRdb. V and J are TRBV15 and TRBJ1-5; the table's D call, TRBD1, was not checked against the DNA. Germline CDR1 is LNHNV and CDR2 is YYDKDF (reference sequence). Counting both end residues, the CDR3 totals 14 amino acids. The CDR3 sequence: CATGQHEGNQPQQV.

This clonotype was seen at least ten times. V and J are TRBV5-6 and TRBJ1-1, with D perhaps matching TRBD1 (5 bases). CDR3 length: 13 residues. Per the germline V gene, CDR1 is SGHDT and CDR2 is YYEEEE. V was cut by 0 bases and J by 8 bases, with 11 bases left in between. The CDR3 DNA reads TGTGCCAGCAGCTTGGGCCTAGGGGTGGAAGCTTTCTTT. It specifies CASSLGLGVEAFF.

This clonotype was found a few times. The rearrangement joins TRBV25-1 to TRBJ1-1; D is perhaps TRBD1 (5 bases). The germline gives CDR1 MGHDK, CDR2 SYGVNS. This CDR3 is built from 14 residues. Trimming stripped 4 bases from V and 3 bases from J, with 12 bases between. CDR3 amino acids: CASSAGGGDTEAFF. The CDR3 DNA sequence: TGTGCCAGCAGTGCCGGGGGAGGGGACACTGAAGCTTTCTTT.

This clonotype has at least ten counts. The J gene is TRBJ1-1, the V gene TRBV12-3 or TRBV12-4; no clear D. The CDR3 consists of 14 residues. V was trimmed by 1 base and J by 3 bases, leaving 9 bases between them. Written as DNA, the CDR3 is TGTGCCAGCAGTTTAGGTATATGGCACACTGAAGCTTTCTTT. This sequence encodes CASSLGIWHTEAFF.

This clonotype has ten or more counts. J is TRBJ1-2 and V is TRBV28, with D possibly being TRBD1 (5 bases). CDR1 is MDHEN and CDR2 is SYDVKM in the germline V gene. The CDR3 has 12 residues. Trimming removed 3 bases from V and 5 bases from J, with 7 bases in between. The CDR3 bases are TGTGCCAGCAGTTTTAAGGGGTATGGCTACACCTTC. Amino acids: CASSFKGYGYTF.

There are many counts of this clonotype. The chain employs TRBV19 and TRBJ1-5; D is unresolved. The CDR3 sequence is 16 residues long. V was pared by 5 bases and J by 4 bases, with 18 bases between. In germline, CDR1 is LNHDA, CDR2 SQIVND (reference sequence). CDR3 coding DNA: TGTGCCAGTAGTTCCTCGGGAGGAAGGCGAAATCAGCCCCAGCATTTT. It is translated as CASSSSGGRRNQPQHF. Full variable domain (outside the CDR3, taken from reference TRBV19 and TRBJ1-5): DGGITQSPKYLFRKEGQNVTLSCEQNLNHDAMYWYRQDPGQGLRLIYYSQIVNDFQKGDIAEGYSVSREKKESFPLTVTSAQKNPTAFYLCASSSSGGRRNQPQHFGDGTRLSIL.

This clonotype was observed many times. The rearrangement uses TRBV20-1 and TRBJ2-7, with TRBD1 matching over 8 bases. The CDR3 runs to 12 residues. V trimming: 5 bases; J trimming: 10 bases; junction bases outside the gene matches: 10. Germline V gene sequence: CDR1 DFQATT, CDR2 SNEGSKA (reference sequence). DNA for the CDR3: TGCAGTGCTCCCCCATCGGGACAGGATCAGTACTTC. This translates into CSAPPSGQDQYF.

The table lists this clonotype with many counts. The chain recombines TRBV6-1 with TRBJ1-5; tentatively, D is TRBD1 (5 bases). The CDR3 consists of 15 residues. V dropped 7 bases and J dropped 0 bases, with 13 bases sitting between them. The germline V gene has CDR1 MNHNS and CDR2 SASEGT. CDR3 region: CASISGSLSNQPQHF. DNA for the CDR3: TGTGCCAGCATCTCAGGGTCCCTTAGCAATCAGCCCCAGCATTTT.

This clonotype was recorded a few times. The V call is TRBV4-1, the J call TRBJ2-7; D call uncertain. Germline values: CDR1 MGHRA, CDR2 YSYEKL. The V end was cut by 1 base, the J end by 5 bases, with 15 bases between. The CDR3 consists of 15 residues. The CDR3 DNA follows: TGCGCCAGCAGCCAAGTTATCGGGCCGAGGAACGAGCAGTACTTC. This codes for CASSQVIGPRNEQYF.

This clonotype was seen at least ten times. The DNA of the CDR3 is TGTGCCATCAGTTCCGACACAGGGGGACTCTACCCCTACGAGCAGTACTTC. This sequence encodes CAISSDTGGLYPYEQYF. The chain carries TRBV10-3 and TRBJ2-7; 8 nucleotides align to TRBD1. Germline V lookup: CDR1 ENHRY, CDR2 SYGVKD. V was clipped by 5 bases and J by 2 bases; unmatched bases: 14. The CDR3 is made up of 17 amino acids.

The V call is TRBV6-5, the J call TRBJ1-3, with D possibly being TRBD1 (5 bases). V lost 0 bases and J 3 bases, leaving 9 bases between the germline ends. The CDR3 is made up of 15 amino acids. Germline loops: CDR1 MNHEY, CDR2 SVGAGI. The CDR3: CASSYSPGLGNTIYF. CDR3 DNA sequence: TGTGCCAGCAGTTACTCGCCAGGGCTTGGAAACACCATATATTTT.

A few counts support this clonotype. This chain links TRBV6-5 with TRBJ2-7; D might be TRBD2 (5 bases). This CDR3 contains 13 residues. Per the germline V gene, CDR1 is MNHEY and CDR2 is SVGAGI. The V gene lost 2 bases and the J gene lost 3 bases, with 8 bases spanning the gap. CDR3 DNA sequence: TGTGCCAGCAGTTACAGGGAGAACTACGAGCAGTACTTC. It encodes CASSYRENYEQYF.

This clonotype showed up many times. This sequence joins TRBV6-4 and TRBJ2-2; the match to TRBD2 covers 10 bases. Germline V gene sequence: CDR1 MRHNA, CDR2 SNTAGT. CDR3 length equals 19 residues. The V segment lost 7 bases and the J segment 3 bases; nucleotides outside the gene matches: 17. The CDR3 protein is CASTWGLSGGAWDTGELFF. The DNA for the CDR3 is TGTGCCAGCACCTGGGGCTTAAGCGGGGGGGCATGGGACACCGGGGAGCTGTTTTTT.